This section outlines one TCR beta chain sequence together with its context. The source of the sample is a study of blood T cell repertoires in COVID-19. Study in general: Italy, Spain and the United States were the sources of the convalescent and acute COVID-19 samples. PBMCs, B-cell-depleted T cells, or T cells provided the cDNA or gDNA that made up the material.

In germline, CDR1 is SGHRS, CDR2 YFSETQ. After removal of 4 bases from V and 4 bases from J, the junction contained 6 bases not matched to a gene. This CDR3 has 15 amino acids. In the source study's methods: From reference gene primer amplification, estimates of nucleated cell counts were derived. Using immunoSEQ multiplex PCR, the repertoire was profiled, and TCRdb retains in-frame clones only, with some absent. V and J calls and clone size are those listed in that table; D and trimming were worked out from the DNA. The repertoire holds 140,000 or so clones, with approximately 78% as singletons. This clonotype originated in a woman of 80 years or more with acute or convalescent COVID-19. The rearrangement links TRBV5-1 to TRBJ1-2; 11 nucleotides match TRBD1. Sequencing used peripheral blood. This CDR3 is CASSIGQGASYGYTF. The CDR3, as DNA: TGCGCCAGCAGCATCGGACAGGGGGCTTCCTATGGCTACACCTTC. Full variable domain (missing parts from reference TRBV5-1 and TRBJ1-2): KAGVTQTPRYLIKTRGQQVTLSCSPISGHRSVSWYQQTPGQGLQFLFEYFSETQRNKGNFPGRFSGRQFSNSRSEMNVSTLELGDSALYLCASSIGQGASYGYTFGSGTRLTVV.